The 18 T cell receptor beta chains in this list originate from one sample, sequenced in a study of blood T cell repertoires in COVID-19. TCRdb keeps only in-frame clones here, not all; method: immunoSEQ multiplex PCR. The sample includes 120,000 or so clones, 80% of them seen just once. Sequencing was performed on peripheral blood. Receptors were obtained from a human donor in a cohort sampled during active COVID-19.

This chain links TRBV18 with TRBJ1-3, with 7 positions matching TRBD1. The CDR3 sequence is 13 residues long. The germline gives CDR1 KGHSH, CDR2 LQKENI. V was clipped by 3 bases and J by 4 bases; unmatched bases: 0. In DNA form, the CDR3 reads TGTGCCAGCTCACCGGACAGGGGAAACACCATATATTTT. It is translated as CASSPDRGNTIYF.

The CDR3 DNA sequence: TGTGCCAGCAGACTAGGTAATCTGGGGACCGGGGAGCTGTTTTTT. Translated, it gives CASRLGNLGTGELFF. V is TRBV6-5 and J is TRBJ2-2; possible D gene TRBD2, 5 bases. Germline V gene lookup returns CDR1 MNHEY and CDR2 SVGAGI. V was trimmed by 6 bases and J by 5 bases, leaving 16 bases between them. The CDR3 loop spans 15 amino acids.

This clone occurred a few times. The chain is built from TRBV19 and TRBJ2-7, with D maybe TRBD2 (5 bases). Germline V gene sequence: CDR1 LNHDA, CDR2 SQIVND (reference sequence). This CDR3 contains 13 residues. Trimming cost V 6 bases and J 3 bases, with 12 bases left between them. The CDR3 is CASSSGGLYEQYF. The DNA of the CDR3 is TGTGCCAGTAGCTCAGGAGGCCTCTACGAGCAGTACTTC. The complete variable domain, with remaining parts taken from reference TRBV19 and TRBJ2-7, reads DGGITQSPKYLFRKEGQNVTLSCEQNLNHDAMYWYRQDPGQGLRLIYYSQIVNDFQKGDIAEGYSVSREKKESFPLTVTSAQKNPTAFYLCASSSGGLYEQYFGPGTRLTVT.

The gene calls are TRBV7-8 and TRBJ1-1, with TRBD1 matching 10 bases. With V trimmed by 4 bases and J by 4 bases, 3 bases remained unmatched. CDR1 is SGHVS and CDR2 is FQNEAQ in the germline V gene. CDR3 length: 14 amino acids. CDR3 protein: CASSWTGGSTEAFF. The CDR3 DNA reads TGTGCCAGCAGCTGGACAGGGGGGAGCACTGAAGCTTTCTTT. The whole variable domain, filled in from reference TRBV7-8 and TRBJ1-1, reads GAGVSQSPRYKVAKRGQDVALRCDPISGHVSLFWYQQALGQGPEFLTYFQNEAQLDKSGLPSDRFFAERPEGSVSTLKIQRTQQEDSAVYLCASSWTGGSTEAFFGQGTRLTVV.

The rearrangement joins TRBV3-1 (or the pseudogene TRBV3-2) to TRBJ2-3, with TRBD1 matching 7 bases. The length of the CDR3 is 15 residues. From germline, CDR1 is LGHDT and CDR2 YNNKEL (reference sequence). The V gene end was trimmed by 3 bases and the J gene end by 0 bases; junction bases not matched to a gene: 3. The DNA for the CDR3 is TGTGCCAGCAGCCACCCGGGACAGAGCACAGATACGCAGTATTTT. It specifies CASSHPGQSTDTQYF.

V usage is TRBV3-1 (or the pseudogene TRBV3-2) and J usage is TRBJ1-6, with D hard to call. CDR1 and CDR2 (germline): LGHDT, YNNKEL (reference sequence). CDR3 length: 14 residues. V lost 4 bases, J lost 6 bases, and 10 bases lay in between. The CDR3 is CASSPSGRNSPLHF. The CDR3 DNA reads as TGTGCCAGCAGCCCCAGTGGGCGTAATTCACCCCTCCACTTT.

The chain joins TRBV19 to TRBJ2-7; a possible D gene is TRBD1 (6 bases). This CDR3 is 14 amino acids long. Germline V lookup: CDR1 LNHDA, CDR2 SQIVND (reference sequence). V was pared by 4 bases and J by 7 bases, with 17 bases between. Here the CDR3 reads CASSNQGQLSEQYF. For the CDR3, the DNA is TGTGCCAGTAGTAATCAAGGACAGCTTTCGGAGCAGTACTTC. The full variable domain, rest sourced from reference TRBV19 and TRBJ2-7, is DGGITQSPKYLFRKEGQNVTLSCEQNLNHDAMYWYRQDPGQGLRLIYYSQIVNDFQKGDIAEGYSVSREKKESFPLTVTSAQKNPTAFYLCASSNQGQLSEQYFGPGTRLTVT.

The chain has TRBV27 and TRBJ2-3; D is undetermined. Trimming pared 6 bases from V and 5 bases from J, leaving 6 bases between. The V gene's germline CDR1 is MNHEY and CDR2 SMNVEV (reference sequence). CDR3 length: 11 amino acids. The CDR3 coding sequence is TGTGCCAGCAGCCAGTTAGATACGCAGTATTTT. Translating it yields CASSQLDTQYF.

In its sample, this clone was seen once. The chain uses TRBV27 and TRBJ1-5; 11 bases align to TRBD1. The CDR3 runs to 14 residues. CDR1 is MNHEY, CDR2 SMNVEV, per germline (reference sequence). The ends lost 6 bases at V and 7 bases at J; junction bases unmatched: 5. The chain's CDR3 is CASSRDRGEQPQHF. CDR3 in DNA: TGTGCCAGCAGCAGGGACAGGGGGGAACAGCCCCAGCATTTT.

This clone was recorded a few times. The gene calls are TRBV7-2 and TRBJ1-5; tentatively, D is TRBD1 (5 bases). V lost 3 bases and J 4 bases, leaving 7 bases between the germline ends. CDR1 is SGHTA and CDR2 is FQGNSA in the germline V gene. The CDR3 consists of 13 residues. The DNA for the CDR3 is TGTGCCAGCAGCTTTGGGGGGAATCAGCCCCAGCATTTT. The encoded protein is CASSFGGNQPQHF.

This clone was found a few times. The V gene is TRBV15, the J gene TRBJ1-6; D gene unclear. The CDR3 runs 14 residues. The V end was cut by 1 base, the J end by 1 base, with 2 bases between. Germline V gene sequence: CDR1 LNHNV, CDR2 YYDKDF (reference sequence). The CDR3 is CATSRASYNSPLHF. The CDR3 DNA reads TGTGCCACCAGCAGAGCTTCCTATAATTCACCCCTCCACTTT.

The chain has TRBV5-6 and TRBJ2-5; D is perhaps TRBD1 (6 bases). From germline, CDR1 is SGHDT and CDR2 YYEEEE. Trimming shortened V by 2 bases and J by 1 base, and 9 bases separated the two germline ends. This CDR3 has 14 amino acids. The CDR3 loop reads CASSFGGLQETQYF. CDR3 coding DNA: TGTGCCAGCAGCTTTGGGGGCCTCCAAGAGACCCAGTACTTC.

This chain uses TRBV11-1 with TRBJ2-7, with unresolved D. V gave up 1 base and J gave up 0 bases, with 7 bases separating them. Germline CDR1 reads SGHAT; CDR2 reads FQDESV (reference sequence). The CDR3 has 14 amino acids. The CDR3 sequence: CASSLEVGSYEQYF. The CDR3, as DNA: TGTGCCAGCAGCTTAGAAGTCGGCTCCTACGAGCAGTACTTC.

The chain combines TRBV5-4 with TRBJ1-6; 7 bases agree with TRBD1. Per germline, CDR1 SGHNT and CDR2 YYREEE (reference sequence). J gave up 7 bases and V 0 bases, and 10 bases lay outside the gene matches. The CDR3 has 17 residues. Written as DNA, the CDR3 is TGTGCCAGCAGCTTGGGTCCTACGGGACAGACGAATTCACCCCTCCACTTT. This encodes CASSLGPTGQTNSPLHF.

This clone was counted at least ten times. The chain recombines TRBV6-5 with TRBJ2-7, with D perhaps matching TRBD1 (5 bases). CDR1 and CDR2 from the germline V gene are MNHEY and SVGAGI. Trimming took 4 bases from V and 9 from J, leaving 13 bases between them. The CDR3 extends over 12 amino acids. This CDR3 reads CASSLGAGPQYF. Written as DNA, the CDR3 is TGTGCCAGCAGTTTAGGGGCAGGGCCGCAGTACTTC.

The chain carries TRBV6-6 and TRBJ2-7; 8 nucleotides agree with TRBD1. The CDR3 runs 15 residues. J was trimmed by 7 bases and V by 0 bases; bases with no gene match: 8. CDR1 and CDR2 from the germline V gene are MNHNY and SVGAGI (reference sequence). In DNA, the CDR3 is TGTGCCAGCAGTTACTCGACACAGGGGGTTTATGAGCAGTACTTC. Encoded protein: CASSYSTQGVYEQYF.

J is TRBJ1-4 and V is TRBV3-1 (or the pseudogene TRBV3-2), with a weak D call TRBD1 (6 bases). This CDR3 contains 13 residues. Trimming took 4 bases from V and 7 from J, leaving 10 bases between them. Germline V lookup: CDR1 LGHDT, CDR2 YNNKEL (reference sequence). This chain's CDR3 is CASSPRGGEKLFF. The CDR3 DNA follows: TGTGCCAGCAGCCCGAGGGGGGGTGAAAAACTGTTTTTT.

This rearrangement joins TRBV5-8 to TRBJ1-2, with unresolved D. This CDR3 is 13 amino acids long. Trimming cost V 7 bases and J 8 bases, with 18 bases left between them. Germline V gene lookup returns CDR1 SGHTS and CDR2 YDEGEE. DNA for the CDR3: TGTGCCAGCCCCTCCAGAGGGCCGGAAGGCTACACCTTC. Amino acid sequence: CASPSRGPEGYTF.